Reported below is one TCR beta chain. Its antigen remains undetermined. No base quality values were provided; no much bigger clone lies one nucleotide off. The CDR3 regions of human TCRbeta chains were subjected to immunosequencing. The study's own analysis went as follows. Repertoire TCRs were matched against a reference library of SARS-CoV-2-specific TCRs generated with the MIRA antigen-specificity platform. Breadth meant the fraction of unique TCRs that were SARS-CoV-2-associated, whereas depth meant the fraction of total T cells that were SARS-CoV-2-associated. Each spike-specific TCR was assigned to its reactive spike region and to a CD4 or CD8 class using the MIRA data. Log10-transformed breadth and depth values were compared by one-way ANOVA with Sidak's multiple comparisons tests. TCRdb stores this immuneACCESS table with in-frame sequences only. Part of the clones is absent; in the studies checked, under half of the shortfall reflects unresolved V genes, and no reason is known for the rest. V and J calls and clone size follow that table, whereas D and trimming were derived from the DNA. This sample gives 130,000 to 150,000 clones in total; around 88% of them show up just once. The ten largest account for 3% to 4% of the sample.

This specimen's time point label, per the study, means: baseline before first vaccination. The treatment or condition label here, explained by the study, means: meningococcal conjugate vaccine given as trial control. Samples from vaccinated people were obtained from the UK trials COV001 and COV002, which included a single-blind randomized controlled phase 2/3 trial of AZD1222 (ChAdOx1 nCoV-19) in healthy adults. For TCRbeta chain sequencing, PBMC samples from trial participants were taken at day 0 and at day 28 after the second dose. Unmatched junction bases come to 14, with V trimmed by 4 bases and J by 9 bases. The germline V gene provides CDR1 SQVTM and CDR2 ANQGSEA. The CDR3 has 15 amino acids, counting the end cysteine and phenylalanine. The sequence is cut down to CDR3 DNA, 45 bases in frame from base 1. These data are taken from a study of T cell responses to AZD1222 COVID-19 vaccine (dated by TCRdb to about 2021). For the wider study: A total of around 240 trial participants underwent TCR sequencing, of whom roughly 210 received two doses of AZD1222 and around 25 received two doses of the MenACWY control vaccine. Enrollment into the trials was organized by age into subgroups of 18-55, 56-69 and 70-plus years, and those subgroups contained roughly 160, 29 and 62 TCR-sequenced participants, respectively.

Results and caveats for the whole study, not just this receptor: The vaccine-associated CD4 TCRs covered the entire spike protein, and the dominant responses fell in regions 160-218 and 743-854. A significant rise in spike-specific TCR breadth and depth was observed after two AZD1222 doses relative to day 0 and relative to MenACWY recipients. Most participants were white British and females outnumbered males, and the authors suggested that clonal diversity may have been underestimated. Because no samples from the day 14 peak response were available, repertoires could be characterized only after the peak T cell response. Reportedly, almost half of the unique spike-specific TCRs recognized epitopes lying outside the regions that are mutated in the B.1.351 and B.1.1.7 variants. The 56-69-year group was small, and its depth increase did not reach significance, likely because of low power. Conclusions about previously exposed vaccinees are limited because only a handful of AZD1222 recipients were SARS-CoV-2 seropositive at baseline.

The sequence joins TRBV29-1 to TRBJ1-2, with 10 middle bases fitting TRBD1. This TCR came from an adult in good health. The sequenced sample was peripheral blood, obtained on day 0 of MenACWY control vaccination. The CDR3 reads CSVVGTGVSQQSYTF. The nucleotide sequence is TGCAGCGTTGTGGGGACAGGGGTTTCACAGCAAAGCTACACCTTC. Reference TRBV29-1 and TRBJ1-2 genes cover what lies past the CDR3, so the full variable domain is SAVISQKPSRDICQRGTSLTIQCQVDSQVTMMFWYRQQPGQSLTLIATANQGSEATYESGFVIDKFPISRPNLTFSTLTVSNMSPEDSSIYLCSVVGTGVSQQSYTFGSGTRLTVV.